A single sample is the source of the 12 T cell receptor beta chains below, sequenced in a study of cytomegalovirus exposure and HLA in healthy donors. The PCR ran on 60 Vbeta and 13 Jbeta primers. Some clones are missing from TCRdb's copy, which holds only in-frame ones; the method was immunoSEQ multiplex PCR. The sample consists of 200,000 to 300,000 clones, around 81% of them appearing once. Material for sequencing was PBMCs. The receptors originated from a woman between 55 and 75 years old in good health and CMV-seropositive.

CDR3 sequence reads: CASSLDRPTYTF. CDR3 in DNA: TGTGCCAGCAGCTTGGACAGGCCCACCTACACCTTC. The V call is TRBV5-5, the J call TRBJ1-2; tentatively, D is TRBD1 (5 bases). CDR3 length equals 12 residues. From germline, CDR1 is SGHKS and CDR2 YYEKEE (reference sequence). Trimming pared 0 bases from V and 10 bases from J, leaving 10 bases between.

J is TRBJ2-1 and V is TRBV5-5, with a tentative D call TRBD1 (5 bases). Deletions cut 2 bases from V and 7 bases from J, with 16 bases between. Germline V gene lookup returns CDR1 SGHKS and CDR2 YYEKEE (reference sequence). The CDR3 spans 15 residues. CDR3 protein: CASSLDSLTLNEQFF. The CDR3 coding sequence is TGTGCCAGCAGCTTAGACAGCCTGACCCTTAATGAGCAGTTCTTC.

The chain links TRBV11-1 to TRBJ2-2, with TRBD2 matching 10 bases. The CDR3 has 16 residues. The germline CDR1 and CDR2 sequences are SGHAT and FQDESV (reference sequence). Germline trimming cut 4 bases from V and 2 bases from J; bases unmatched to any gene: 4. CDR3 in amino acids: CASSSRTSGNTGELFF. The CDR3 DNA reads TGTGCCAGCAGCTCCAGGACTAGCGGAAACACCGGGGAGCTGTTTTTT.

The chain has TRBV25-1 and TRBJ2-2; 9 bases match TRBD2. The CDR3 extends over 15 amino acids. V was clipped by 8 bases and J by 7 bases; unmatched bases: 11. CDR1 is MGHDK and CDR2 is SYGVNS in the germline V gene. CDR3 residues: CASSFPGLANGELFF. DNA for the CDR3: TGTGCCAGCTCATTCCCGGGACTAGCAAACGGGGAGCTGTTTTTT.

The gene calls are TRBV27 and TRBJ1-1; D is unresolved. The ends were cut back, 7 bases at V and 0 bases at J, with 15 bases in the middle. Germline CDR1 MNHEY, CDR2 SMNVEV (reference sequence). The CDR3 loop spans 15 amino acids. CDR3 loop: CASTDVGGVNTEAFF. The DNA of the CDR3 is TGTGCCAGCACCGATGTTGGCGGGGTGAACACTGAAGCTTTCTTT.

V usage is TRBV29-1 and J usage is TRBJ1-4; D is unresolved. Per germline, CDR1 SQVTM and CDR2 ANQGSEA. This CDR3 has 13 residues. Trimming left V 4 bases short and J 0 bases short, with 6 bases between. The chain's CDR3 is CSVARTTNEKLFF. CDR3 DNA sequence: TGCAGCGTTGCGAGGACAACTAATGAAAAACTGTTTTTT.

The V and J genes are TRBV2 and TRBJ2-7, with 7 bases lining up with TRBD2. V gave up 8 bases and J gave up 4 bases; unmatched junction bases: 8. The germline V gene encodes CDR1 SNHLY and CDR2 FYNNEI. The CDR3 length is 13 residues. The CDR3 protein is CASGGTTRYEQYF. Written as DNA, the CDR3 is TGTGCCAGCGGGGGGACTACGAGATACGAGCAGTACTTC.

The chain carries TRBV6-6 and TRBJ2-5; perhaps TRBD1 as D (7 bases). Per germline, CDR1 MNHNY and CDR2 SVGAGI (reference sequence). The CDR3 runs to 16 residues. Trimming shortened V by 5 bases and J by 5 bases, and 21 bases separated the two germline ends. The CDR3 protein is CASSIRPGAGGETQYF. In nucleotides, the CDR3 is TGTGCCAGCAGTATAAGGCCCGGGGCAGGGGGGGAGACCCAGTACTTC.

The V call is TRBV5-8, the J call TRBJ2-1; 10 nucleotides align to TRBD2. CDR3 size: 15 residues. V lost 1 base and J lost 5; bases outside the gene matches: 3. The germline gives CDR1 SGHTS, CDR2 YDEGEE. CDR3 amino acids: CASSLYLAGDNEQFF. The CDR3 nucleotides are TGTGCCAGCAGCTTGTACCTAGCGGGGGACAATGAGCAGTTCTTC.

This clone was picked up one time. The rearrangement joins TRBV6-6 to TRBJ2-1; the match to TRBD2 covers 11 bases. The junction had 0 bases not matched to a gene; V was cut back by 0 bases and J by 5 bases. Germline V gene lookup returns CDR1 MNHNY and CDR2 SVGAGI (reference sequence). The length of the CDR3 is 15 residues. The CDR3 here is CASSYSGLADNEQFF. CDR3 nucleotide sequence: TGTGCCAGCAGTTACTCGGGACTAGCGGACAATGAGCAGTTCTTC.

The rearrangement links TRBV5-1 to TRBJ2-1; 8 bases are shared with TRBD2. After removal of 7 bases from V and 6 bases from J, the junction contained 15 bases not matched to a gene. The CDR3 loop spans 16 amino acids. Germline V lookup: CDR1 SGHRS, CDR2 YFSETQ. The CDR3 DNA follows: TGCGCCAGCGTCTTGGTTCTAGCGGGTTTGAGCAATGAGCAGTTCTTC. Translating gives CASVLVLAGLSNEQFF.

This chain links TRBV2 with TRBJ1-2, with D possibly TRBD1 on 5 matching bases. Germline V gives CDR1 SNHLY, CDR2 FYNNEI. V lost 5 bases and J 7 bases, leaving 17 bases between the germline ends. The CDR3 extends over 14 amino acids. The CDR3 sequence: CASSPTGQGLGYTF. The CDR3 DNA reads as TGTGCCAGCAGTCCTACGGGTCAGGGCCTTGGCTACACCTTC.